These 8 T cell receptor beta chains originate from one sample sequenced in a study of graft-versus-host responses after intestinal transplantation. Co-plated with some 200,000 CFSE-labeled responder cells were some 200,000 irradiated, violet-dye-labeled stimulator cells. Clones were read by immunoSEQ multiplex PCR, and TCRdb kept only the in-frame ones, dropping some. The sample has nearly 9,000 clones; over 25% are singletons. The sample here was alloreactive CD8+ T cells from a mixed lymphocyte reaction culture, taken before transplantation. Subset of the sample: CFSE-low proliferating T cells sorted from roughly 6-day pre-transplant mixed lymphocyte reaction (GvH or HvG direction). The receptors were sampled from a human patient who was an organ donor for intestinal transplantation.

This clone was counted once. Given a much more abundant clone one base away, this may be a read error. Other DNA sequences from this sample encode an identical CDR3 as well. V is TRBV27 and J is TRBJ1-2, with D possibly matching TRBD1 (5 bases). Looked up from germline, CDR1 is MNHEY and CDR2 is SMNVEV (reference sequence). This CDR3 contains 13 residues. V lost 2 bases and J lost 2, with 6 bases in between. CDR3: CASSLGANYGYTF. The DNA for the CDR3 is TGTGCCAGCAGTTTAGGGGCCAACTATGGCTACACCTTC.

This clone has just a few counts. The V gene is TRBV21-1, the J gene TRBJ2-6; the table's D call of TRBD1 was not tested on the DNA. TRBV21-1 corresponds to a pseudogene. This CDR3 is 17 amino acids long. CDR3 loop: CASSKAHTGVGANVLTF. Written as DNA, the CDR3 is TGTGCCAGCAGCAAAGCTCATACAGGGGTTGGGGCCAACGTCCTGACTTTC.

This clone was observed a handful of times. The chain carries TRBV4-2 and TRBJ2-2; maybe TRBD2 (5 bases). The CDR3 totals 15 residues. V was shortened by 4 bases and J by 5 bases, with 14 bases between the two germline ends. Germline-derived CDR1 and CDR2 are LGHNA and YNFKEQ. This CDR3 reads CASSLLGWETGELFF. CDR3 nucleotides: TGTGCCAGCAGCCTACTGGGATGGGAGACCGGGGAGCTGTTTTTT.

In its sample, this clone was seen many times. Other nucleotide sequences in the sample specify the same CDR3. The chain employs TRBV30 and TRBJ2-1; D might be TRBD2 (7 bases). The V end lost 3 bases, the J end lost 6 bases, and 15 bases lay between the germline ends. Germline V gene sequence: CDR1 GTSNPN, CDR2 SVGIG (reference sequence). This CDR3 has 14 amino acids. This chain's CDR3 is CAWRDGGRGNEQFF. The CDR3 region has the DNA TGTGCCTGGAGGGACGGGGGGCGGGGCAATGAGCAGTTCTTC.

The chain employs TRBV4-3 and TRBJ1-4; TRBD1 matches at 7 bases. In germline, CDR1 is LGHNA, CDR2 YSLEER. V gave up 1 base and J gave up 6 bases; unmatched junction bases: 5. The CDR3 runs to 15 residues. The CDR3 protein is CASSQVYRGHEKLFF. In DNA form, the CDR3 reads TGCGCCAGCAGCCAAGTGTATAGGGGGCATGAAAAACTGTTTTTT.

With regard to this clone: A much larger clone lies a single base off, so this may be a read error. Other DNA sequences of this sample code for an identical CDR3. The chain recombines TRBV5-1 with TRBJ2-3, with D perhaps TRBD1 (5 bases). Germline V gene data show CDR1 as SGHRS and CDR2 as YFSETQ. V lost 1 base to trimming and J lost 2 bases, with 8 bases between them. The CDR3 length is 14 residues. CDR3: CASSLLGATDTQYF. As DNA, the CDR3 is TGCGCCAGCAGCTTGCTTGGGGCCACAGATACGCAGTATTTT. Based on the CDR3 plus reference TRBV5-1 and TRBJ2-3, the full variable domain is KAGVTQTPRYLIKTRGQQVTLSCSPISGHRSVSWYQQTPGQGLQFLFEYFSETQRNKGNFPGRFSGRQFSNSRSEMNVSTLELGDSALYLCASSLLGATDTQYFGPGTRLTVL.

This clone has just a few counts. The chain uses TRBV1 and TRBJ1-6. TRBV1 is a documented pseudogene. CDR3 length: 16 residues. The CDR3 DNA is TGCACCAGCAGCCAGTGGGGGTACTCCTATAATTCACCCCTCCACTTT. This gives the protein CTSSQWGYSYNSPLHF.

This clone occurred a few times. A much larger clone lies one base from this, so it may be a read error. V usage is TRBV5-6 and J usage is TRBJ1-1; possible D gene TRBD1, 5 bases. This CDR3 is built from 16 residues. The V gene's germline CDR1 is SGHDT and CDR2 YYEEEE. DNA of the CDR3: TGTGCCAGCTGCTTGGTGGCGGGGGAGGGATGGACTGAAGCTTTCTTT. Its protein is CASCLVAGEGWTEAFF.